This T cell receptor beta chain was obtained from a study of chemoradiotherapy in HPV16-positive cancers. Regarding the study as a whole: Candidate HPV-specific clones and E7-related TCR motifs grew in tumor during treatment.

The data were produced by immunoSEQ multiplex PCR, yet TCRdb's version contains in-frame clones alone and is incomplete. This sample carries around 6,600 clones, about 84% of them seen once, and the ten largest clones take 6% to 9%. The CDR3 spans 14 residues. The V segment lost 5 bases and the J segment 1 base; nucleotides outside the gene matches: 4. The germline V gene encodes CDR1 LNHDA and CDR2 SQIVND (reference sequence). Regarding this clone: Antigen specificity is unknown.

The V and J genes are TRBV19 and TRBJ2-5; TRBD1 aligns across 7 bases. The material was tumor tissue, obtained from a patient who underwent chemoradiotherapy. The sequence derives from a human donor with HPV-associated anogenital cancer. CDR3 sequence reads: CASSVGGLQETQYF. DNA for the CDR3: TGTGCCAGTAGTGTAGGGGGCCTCCAAGAGACCCAGTACTTC.